This T cell receptor (beta chain) comes out of a study of T cell responses to AZD1222 COVID-19 vaccine. General study results and limits: Of spike-specific TCRs, nearly half reportedly target regions left unmutated in variants.

Germline values: CDR1 MNHEY, CDR2 SVGEGT. The CDR3 covers 14 residues. The V end was cut by 2 bases, the J end by 0 bases, with 5 bases between. Concerning this clone: The antigen is undetermined.

Clones were read by immunoSEQ multiplex PCR, and TCRdb kept only the in-frame ones, dropping some. Among some 150,000 clones listed, around 88% were seen once. The TCR sequence derives from an adult in good health. This rearrangement joins TRBV6-2 or TRBV6-3 to TRBJ1-5; D ambiguous. The specimen was peripheral blood, collected on day 0 of AZD1222 vaccination. DNA for the CDR3: TGTGCCAGCAGTTACACACATAGCAATCAGCCCCAGCATTTT. It specifies CASSYTHSNQPQHF.